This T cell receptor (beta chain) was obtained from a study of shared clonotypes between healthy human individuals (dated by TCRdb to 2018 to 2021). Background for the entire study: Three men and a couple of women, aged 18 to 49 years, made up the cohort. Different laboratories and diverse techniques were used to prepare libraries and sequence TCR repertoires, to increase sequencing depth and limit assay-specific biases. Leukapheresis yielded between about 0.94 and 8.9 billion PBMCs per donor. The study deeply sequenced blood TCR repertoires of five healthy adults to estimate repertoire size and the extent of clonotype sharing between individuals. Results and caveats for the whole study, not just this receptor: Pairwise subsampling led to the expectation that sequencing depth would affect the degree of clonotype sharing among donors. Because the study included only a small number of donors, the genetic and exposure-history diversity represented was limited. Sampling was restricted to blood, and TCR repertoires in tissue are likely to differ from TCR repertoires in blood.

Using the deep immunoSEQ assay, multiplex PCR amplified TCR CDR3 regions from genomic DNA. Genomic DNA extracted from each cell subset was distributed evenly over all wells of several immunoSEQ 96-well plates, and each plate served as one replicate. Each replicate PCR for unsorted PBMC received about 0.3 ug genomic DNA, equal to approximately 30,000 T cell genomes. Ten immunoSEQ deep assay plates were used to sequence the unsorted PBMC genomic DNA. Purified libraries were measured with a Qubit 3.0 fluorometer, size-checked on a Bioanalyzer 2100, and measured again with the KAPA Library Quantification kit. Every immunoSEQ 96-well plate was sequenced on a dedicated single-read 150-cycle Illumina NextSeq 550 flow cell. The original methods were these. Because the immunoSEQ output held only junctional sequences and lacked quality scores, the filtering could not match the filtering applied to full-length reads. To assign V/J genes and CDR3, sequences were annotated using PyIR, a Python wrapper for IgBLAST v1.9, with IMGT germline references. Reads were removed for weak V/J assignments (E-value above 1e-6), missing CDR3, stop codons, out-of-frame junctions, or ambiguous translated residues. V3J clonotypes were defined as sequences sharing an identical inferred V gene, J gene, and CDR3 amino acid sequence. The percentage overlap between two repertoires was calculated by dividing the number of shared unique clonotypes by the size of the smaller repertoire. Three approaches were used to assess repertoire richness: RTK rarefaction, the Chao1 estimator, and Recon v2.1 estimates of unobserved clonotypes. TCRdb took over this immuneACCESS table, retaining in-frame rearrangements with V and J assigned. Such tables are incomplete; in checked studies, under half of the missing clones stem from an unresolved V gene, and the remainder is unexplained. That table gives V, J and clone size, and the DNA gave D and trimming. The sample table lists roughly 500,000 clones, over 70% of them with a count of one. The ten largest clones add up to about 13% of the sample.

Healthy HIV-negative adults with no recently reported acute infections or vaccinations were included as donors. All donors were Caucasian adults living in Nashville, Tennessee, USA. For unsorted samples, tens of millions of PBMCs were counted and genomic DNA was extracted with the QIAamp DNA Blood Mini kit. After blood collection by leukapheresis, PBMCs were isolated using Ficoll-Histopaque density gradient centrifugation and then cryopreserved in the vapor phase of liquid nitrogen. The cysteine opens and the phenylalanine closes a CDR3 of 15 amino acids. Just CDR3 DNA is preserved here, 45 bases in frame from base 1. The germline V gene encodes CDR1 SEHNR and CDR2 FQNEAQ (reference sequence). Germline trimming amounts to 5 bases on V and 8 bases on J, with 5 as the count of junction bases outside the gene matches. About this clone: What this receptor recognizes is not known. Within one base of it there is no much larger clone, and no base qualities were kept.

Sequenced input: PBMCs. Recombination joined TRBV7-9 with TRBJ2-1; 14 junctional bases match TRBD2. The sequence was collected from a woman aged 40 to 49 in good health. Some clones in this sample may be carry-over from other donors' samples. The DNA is TGTGCCAGCAGCCCGACTAGCGGGAGGGCCGATGAGCAGTTCTTC. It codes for CASSPTSGRADEQFF. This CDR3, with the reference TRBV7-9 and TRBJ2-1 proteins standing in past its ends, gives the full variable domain DTGVSQNPRHKITKRGQNVTFRCDPISEHNRLYWYRQTLGQGPEFLTYFQNEAQLEKSRLLSDRFSAERPKGSFSTLEIQRTEQGDSAMYLCASSPTSGRADEQFFGPGTRLTVL.